This TCR beta chain was captured in a study of control samples from healthy donors and cancer patients. Germline assignment: CDR1 SGDLS and CDR2 YYNGEE. The V gene end was trimmed by 3 bases and the J gene end by 8 bases; junction bases not matched to a gene: 7. This CDR3 comprises 16 residues. Assay used: immunoSEQ multiplex PCR; TCRdb lists only in-frame clones, some missing. The data contain about 85,000 clones, around 90% of them singletons. Input material: blood. The gene calls are TRBV9 and TRBJ2-1, with 14 nucleotides matching TRBD2. This sequence originates from a woman aged 60-75 years in good health. DNA of the CDR3: TGTGCCAGCAGCGGGACAGGGACTAGCGGGAGCTATGAGCAGTTCTTC. It codes for CASSGTGTSGSYEQFF.